This T cell receptor (beta chain) originates from a study of cytomegalovirus exposure and HLA in healthy donors. Notes on the study in general: The sole available immune exposure information was CMV serostatus. Many donors shared some public TCRs, even though most TCR sequences were rare.

On this clone itself: Antigen: not known.

This PCR relied on a set of 60 Vbeta primers and 13 Jbeta primers. Repertoires were generated with immunoSEQ multiplex PCR, while TCRdb's copy carries only in-frame clones and drops some. The table shows 150,000 to 200,000 clones, with 70% to 75% occurring only once. Healthy bone marrow donors formed the donor group. Germline V CDR1 and CDR2: SGHRS, YFSETQ. The CDR3 has 14 amino acids. V lost 0 bases and J lost 4, with 10 bases in between. This clonotype originated in a man in his late teens or twenties in good health and CMV-seropositive. The chain links TRBV5-1 to TRBJ2-5, with D tentatively TRBD2 (5 bases). The sequenced material came from PBMCs. The CDR3 sequence: CASSLALAAETQYF. The CDR3 DNA reads TGCGCCAGCAGCTTGGCCCTAGCAGCAGAGACCCAGTACTTC.